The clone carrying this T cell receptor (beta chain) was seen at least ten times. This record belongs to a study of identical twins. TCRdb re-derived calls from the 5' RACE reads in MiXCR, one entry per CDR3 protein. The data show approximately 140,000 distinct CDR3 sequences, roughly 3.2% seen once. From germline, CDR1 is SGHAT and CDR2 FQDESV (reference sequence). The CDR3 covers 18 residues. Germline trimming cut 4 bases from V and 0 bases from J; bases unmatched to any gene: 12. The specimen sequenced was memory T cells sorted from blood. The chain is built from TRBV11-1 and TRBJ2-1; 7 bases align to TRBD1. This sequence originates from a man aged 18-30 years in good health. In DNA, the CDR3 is TGTGCCAGCAGCTCTCAAACGGGACAGAGGAGCTCCTACAATGAGCAGTTCTTC. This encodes CASSSQTGQRSSYNEQFF.